The T cell receptor (beta chain) under discussion was sequenced for a study of blood T cell repertoires in COVID-19 (dated by TCRdb to 2020 to 2022). In terms of the full investigation: Collaborator samples came from the United States, Italy and Spain and covered acute and convalescent phases of COVID-19. The prospective study material was composed of cDNA or gDNA derived from T cells, B-cell-depleted T cells, or PBMCs. Subjects who had been exposed to COVID-19, were actively infected with it, or had recovered from it provided the deeply sampled blood TCRbeta repertoires that made up the dataset. The repertoires were released in a freely available public database meant as a resource for research on the immune response to SARS-CoV-2. The samples were drawn from the first 160 participants of the ongoing ImmuneRACE study and from over 950 subjects provided by 6 global collaborators. Nearly every sample came with metadata listing a de-identified subject ID, COVID-19 status, age in years and sex. HLA class I and class II types, where available, came from metadata supplied by the sample provider rather than from assay-based typing.

What the study reported, not specific to this receptor: Clinical and demographic metadata were provided uncurated, with the amount varying by source and participant.

V drops 4 bases and J drops 5 bases, leaving 17 bases in between. Counted from cysteine to phenylalanine, this CDR3 has 16 amino acids. The only DNA kept is the CDR3, 48 bases in frame from the first base. According to the germline V gene, CDR1 reads SGHTA and CDR2 reads FQGTGA. TCRbeta CDR3 regions were amplified from genomic DNA by means of the immunoSEQ Assay, a bias-controlled multiplex PCR. As for the authors' bioinformatics: The number of nucleated cells in each sample was estimated by amplification of reference gene primers within the assay. To quantify the absolute abundance of each unique TCRbeta CDR3 rearrangement, sequence reads were collapsed and filtered. For each sample, productive Simpson clonality was calculated as the square root of Simpson's diversity index across productive rearrangements. Held by TCRdb, this immuneACCESS table contains in-frame sequences only and omits some clones. Under half of the omission traces to an unresolved V gene where checked; the cause of the rest is unknown. The DNA was the basis for D and trimming; V, J and clone size are from that table. The sample data list fewer than 200,000 clones, and around 87% of these were observed just once. Of the sample, around 2.7% falls within the top ten clones.

The collaborating institutions used their own protocols to collect whole blood in K2EDTA tubes. For TCRbeta analysis, collaborators shipped samples as frozen whole blood, isolated PBMCs, or DNA extracted from either of those sample types. On this clone: It lacks a known antigen. The sample holds no much larger clone one base away, and base qualities are not on file.

In this chain, TRBV7-3 is recombined with TRBJ2-2; the best D guess is TRBD2, with 6 bases matching. The sequence was obtained from a man between 35 and 55 years old with active or convalescent COVID-19. Material for sequencing was peripheral blood. The CDR3 region: CASSSIGGALTGELFF. The nucleotide sequence is given as TGTGCCAGCAGCTCTATCGGAGGGGCCCTTACCGGGGAGCTGTTTTTT.